This T cell receptor beta chain was recorded in a study of human T cells and chemical hapten exposure. Study background: Sensitization was performed using 2% DPC on a roughly 2 cm by roughly 2 cm upper inner arm skin site.

A note on this clonotype: Its antigen remains unidentified.

The time point: patch test 2, 6 weeks after DPC sensitization. Documented treatment: therapeutic diphenylcyclopropenone sensitization with weekly scalp DPC. Study results and limitations: There was no change with DPC sensitization in TCRs above 1 in 1000 frequency. Positively correlated with patch test score were the counts of PT1 expanded TCRs.

Unique molecular identifiers were linked by the library to individual cDNA molecules. Each CDR3 protein gets one entry after TCRdb re-called the RACE reads with MiXCR. The sample lists about 84,000 distinct CDR3 sequences, about 9.4% occurring once. This CDR3 has 13 amino acids. CDR1 and CDR2 from the germline V gene are LGHNA and YSLEER. V gave up 1 base and J gave up 5 bases, with 8 bases separating them. This rearrangement joins TRBV4-3 to TRBJ1-2; no firm D call. The TCR originated in a woman in her 50s with alopecia areata. Some clones in this sample may be carry-over from other donors' samples. This material consisted of whole blood, taken in connection with sensitization to the hapten diphenylcyclopropenone (DPC). In DNA, the CDR3 is TGCGCCAGCAGCCAAGTCACCCGATATGGCTACACCTTC. This translates into CASSQVTRYGYTF.